This is a list of T cell receptor beta chains from one sample in a study of cytomegalovirus exposure and HLA in healthy donors. The table came from immunoSEQ multiplex PCR; TCRdb's copy has only in-frame clones and leaves some out. This sample has some 130,000 clones, with approximately 80% found just once. The sequenced material came from PBMCs. Receptor source: a man between 50 and 59 years old in good health and CMV-seronegative. CDR3s include the opening cysteine and the closing phenylalanine or tryptophan. Each record gives: J gene, D gene, V gene, clone size, CDR3 DNA, CDR3 protein. The D gene is left open where the match is weak. Only some rows state a clone size, as once, few, many or a class for expanded clones.

j_call: TRBJ2-4
d_call: TRBD1
v_call: TRBV28
clone_size: .
cdr3_nt: TGTGCCAGCAGTTTCCTCCCGACAGGGGCGGCCAAAAACATTCAGTACTTC
cdr3_aa: CASSFLPTGAAKNIQYF

j_call: TRBJ1-5
d_call: TRBD1
v_call: TRBV28
clone_size: .
cdr3_nt: TGTGCCAGCAGTTTCCCGAAACAGGGGTCTGGCAATCAGCCCCAGCATTTT
cdr3_aa: CASSFPKQGSGNQPQHF

j_call: TRBJ1-2
d_call: .
v_call: TRBV6-1
clone_size: .
cdr3_nt: TGTGCCAGCAATGAACAGGGAAATTTCTATGGCTACACCTTC
cdr3_aa: CASNEQGNFYGYTF

j_call: TRBJ2-7
d_call: TRBD1
v_call: TRBV9
clone_size: .
cdr3_nt: TGTGCCAGCAGCGTAGAAGGGGCAGGGGGCAACGAGCAGTACTTC
cdr3_aa: CASSVEGAGGNEQYF

j_call: TRBJ2-1
d_call: TRBD2
v_call: TRBV5-1
clone_size: .
cdr3_nt: TGCGCCAGCAGCGGCGGGAGGGGTCCCAATGAGCAATTCTTC
cdr3_aa: CASSGGRGPNEQFF

j_call: TRBJ2-3
d_call: .
v_call: TRBV7-2
clone_size: .
cdr3_nt: TGTGCCAGCAGCTTAAGCAGAGGGCGCACAGATACGCAGTATTTT
cdr3_aa: CASSLSRGRTDTQYF

j_call: TRBJ2-7
d_call: .
v_call: TRBV5-6
clone_size: .
cdr3_nt: TGTGCCAGCAGCTTGGGCCCCGGGCAGTACTTC
cdr3_aa: CASSLGPGQYF

j_call: TRBJ1-5
d_call: TRBD1
v_call: TRBV28
clone_size: .
cdr3_nt: TGTGCCAGCAGTTCAGGCCAGGGGGCAGTTCAGCCCCAGCATTTT
cdr3_aa: CASSSGQGAVQPQHF

j_call: TRBJ2-7
d_call: .
v_call: TRBV6-6
clone_size: .
cdr3_nt: TGTGCCAGCAGCATAAGACAGTCCTACAGCTCCTACGAGCAGTACTTC
cdr3_aa: CASSIRQSYSSYEQYF

j_call: TRBJ1-1
d_call: TRBD1
v_call: TRBV28
clone_size: .
cdr3_nt: TGTGCCCTCAACAGGGGACGGAACACTGAAGCTTTCTTT
cdr3_aa: CALNRGRNTEAFF

j_call: TRBJ2-3
d_call: .
v_call: TRBV19
clone_size: .
cdr3_nt: TGTGCCAGTAGTATAGTATGGGCGAGCACAGATACGCAGTATTTT
cdr3_aa: CASSIVWASTDTQYF

j_call: TRBJ1-2
d_call: .
v_call: TRBV6-1
clone_size: few
cdr3_nt: TGTGCCAGCAGTGCACGACAGAATAACTATGGCTACACCTTC
cdr3_aa: CASSARQNNYGYTF

j_call: TRBJ2-7
d_call: .
v_call: TRBV7-9
clone_size: .
cdr3_nt: TGTGCCAGCAGCTTAGAGTACTCGTACGAGCAGTACTTC
cdr3_aa: CASSLEYSYEQYF

j_call: TRBJ2-5
d_call: .
v_call: TRBV28
clone_size: .
cdr3_nt: TGTGCCAGCAGTATGCTACAGAGGGACCAAGAGACCCAGTACTTC
cdr3_aa: CASSMLQRDQETQYF

j_call: TRBJ2-7
d_call: .
v_call: TRBV19
clone_size: once
cdr3_nt: TGTGCCAGTAGTATACAGGGGCAGAACGAGCAGTACTTC
cdr3_aa: CASSIQGQNEQYF

j_call: TRBJ1-5
d_call: .
v_call: TRBV4-2
clone_size: few
cdr3_nt: TGTGCCAGCAGCCAAGGGAGTCGAAATAGCAATCAGCCCCAGCATTTT
cdr3_aa: CASSQGSRNSNQPQHF

j_call: TRBJ2-5
d_call: TRBD1
v_call: TRBV10-1
clone_size: .
cdr3_nt: TGCGCCAGCAGCGCCCCTGGGACAGGGCAGACCCAGTACTTC
cdr3_aa: CASSAPGTGQTQYF